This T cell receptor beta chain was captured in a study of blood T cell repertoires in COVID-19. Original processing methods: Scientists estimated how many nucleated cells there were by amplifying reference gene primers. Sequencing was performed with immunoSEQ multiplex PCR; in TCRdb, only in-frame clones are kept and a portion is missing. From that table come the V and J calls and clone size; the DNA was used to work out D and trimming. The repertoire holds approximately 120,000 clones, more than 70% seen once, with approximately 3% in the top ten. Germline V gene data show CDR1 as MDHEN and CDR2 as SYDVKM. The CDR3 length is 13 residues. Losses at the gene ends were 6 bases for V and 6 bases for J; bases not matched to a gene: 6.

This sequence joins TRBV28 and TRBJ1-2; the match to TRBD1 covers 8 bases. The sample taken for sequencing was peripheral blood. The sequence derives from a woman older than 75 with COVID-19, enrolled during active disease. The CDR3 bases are TGTGCCAGCAGCAAGGACAGGGAGGATGGCTACACCTTC. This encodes CASSKDREDGYTF.